Listed below are T cell receptor beta chains from one sample, sequenced in a study of CD8+CD57+ T cells in acquired aplastic anemia. TCRdb reanalysed the reads using MiXCR and keeps one entry per CDR3 protein. The sample gives approximately 250,000 distinct CDR3 sequences, approximately 80% of which show up once; roughly 42% is in the top ten. Sequenced: sorted CD4+, CD8+, or CD8+CD57+ T cells (not recorded which) from PBMCs. Receptor source: a human donor with aplastic anemia. Both conserved end residues are part of each CDR3. D genes are given only for firm matches. Where a row states a size, it is once, few, many or the class of an expanded clone; other rows omit it.

d_gene: NA
len: 17
abundance: once
v_gene: TRBV7-9
j_gene: TRBJ1-3
CDR3aa: CASSFELSGGIENTIYF
CDR3nt: TGTGCCAGCAGCTTTGAACTAAGCGGGGGGATCGAAAACACCATATATTTT

d_gene: NA
len: 14
abundance: NA
v_gene: TRBV9
j_gene: TRBJ2-3
CDR3aa: CASSLAVCTNQPHF
CDR3nt: TGTGCCAGCAGCTTAGCGGTATGTACAAATCAGCCCCATTTT

d_gene: NA
len: 13
abundance: NA
v_gene: TRBV7-9
j_gene: TRBJ2-3
CDR3aa: CASGLTGTATQDF
CDR3nt: TGTGCCAGCGGCTTGACGGGCACAGCTACGCAGGATTTT

d_gene: TRBD2
len: 15
abundance: NA
v_gene: TRBV25-1
j_gene: TRBJ2-1
CDR3aa: CASSDWVAGVGEQFF
CDR3nt: TGTGCCAGCAGTGATTGGGTAGCGGGAGTCGGTGAGCAGTTCTTC

d_gene: NA
len: 13
abundance: NA
v_gene: TRBV12-3/TRBV12-4
j_gene: TRBJ2-5
CDR3aa: CASISGQGETQYF
CDR3nt: TGTGCCAGCATCTCAGGGCAGGGAGAGACCCAGTACTTC

d_gene: NA
len: 13
abundance: NA
v_gene: TRBV7-2
j_gene: TRBJ1-5
CDR3aa: CASSLGPSRAQHF
CDR3nt: TGTGCCAGCAGCTTAGGGCCGAGTCGGGCTCAGCATTTT

d_gene: NA
len: 13
abundance: NA
v_gene: TRBV5-1
j_gene: TRBJ1-5
CDR3aa: CASSNNPTRPQHF
CDR3nt: TGCGCCAGCAGCAATAACCCGACTCGGCCCCAGCATTTT

d_gene: NA
len: 12
abundance: NA
v_gene: TRBV10-3
j_gene: TRBJ2-7
CDR3aa: CAISESRREQYF
CDR3nt: TGTGCCATCAGTGAGTCAAGGCGCGAGCAGTACTTC

d_gene: TRBD1
len: 12
abundance: NA
v_gene: TRBV2
j_gene: TRBJ2-5
CDR3aa: CASGTGGTTKQF
CDR3nt: TGTGCCAGCGGGACAGGGGGGACGACTAAGCAGTTC

d_gene: NA
len: 11
abundance: few
v_gene: TRBV29-1
j_gene: TRBJ1-2
CDR3aa: CSVEGRPGYTF
CDR3nt: TGCAGCGTTGAAGGGAGACCTGGCTACACCTTC

d_gene: TRBD2
len: 15
abundance: NA
v_gene: TRBV6-4
j_gene: TRBJ2-1
CDR3aa: CASSDGTSGFNEQFF
CDR3nt: TGTGCCAGCAGTGACGGGACTAGCGGTTTCAATGAGCAGTTCTTC

d_gene: NA
len: 13
abundance: NA
v_gene: TRBV5-4
j_gene: TRBJ2-3
CDR3aa: CASSDASTDTQYF
CDR3nt: TGTGCCAGCAGCGATGCTAGCACAGATACGCAGTATTTT

d_gene: NA
len: 14
abundance: few
v_gene: TRBV7-9
j_gene: TRBJ2-3
CDR3aa: CASSLAGSYDTQYF
CDR3nt: TGTGCCAGCAGCTTAGCGGGTAGCTACGATACGCAGTATTTT

d_gene: NA
len: 12
abundance: NA
v_gene: TRBV12-3/TRBV12-4
j_gene: TRBJ1-1
CDR3aa: CASSLRPTEAFF
CDR3nt: TGTGCCAGCAGTTTACGGCCCACTGAAGCTTTCTTT

d_gene: NA
len: 14
abundance: NA
v_gene: TRBV7-9
j_gene: TRBJ2-5
CDR3aa: CASSSQGSEQFFGF
CDR3nt: NA

d_gene: NA
len: 17
abundance: NA
v_gene: TRBV5-5
j_gene: TRBJ2-6
CDR3aa: CASSPDRLPSGANVLTF
CDR3nt: TGTGCCAGCAGCCCCGACAGACTCCCCTCTGGGGCCAACGTCCTGACTTTC

d_gene: NA
len: 13
abundance: NA
v_gene: TRBV7-8
j_gene: TRBJ2-1
CDR3aa: CASSFAGSPEKQF
CDR3nt: TGTGCCAGCAGTTTTGCGGGGAGTCCTGAGAAGCAGTTC

d_gene: NA
len: 14
abundance: NA
v_gene: TRBV7-3
j_gene: TRBJ2-7
CDR3aa: CATSCRGLACEQDF
CDR3nt: TGTGCCACCAGCTGCCGGGGCCTAGCGTGCGAGCAGGACTTC

d_gene: NA
len: 15
abundance: NA
v_gene: TRBV7-9
j_gene: TRBJ1-1
CDR3aa: CASSFDLTGNTDDFF
CDR3nt: TGTGCCAGCAGCTTTGATCTAACCGGGAACACTGATGATTTCTTT

d_gene: TRBD1
len: 16
abundance: NA
v_gene: TRBV5-4
j_gene: TRBJ1-1
CDR3aa: CASSFTKGQGYTEAFF
CDR3nt: TGTGCCAGCAGCTTTACTAAGGGACAGGGTTACACTGAAGCTTTCTTT

d_gene: NA
len: 13
abundance: NA
v_gene: TRBV7-9
j_gene: TRBJ1-1
CDR3aa: CASSLSEGTEAFF
CDR3nt: TGTGCCAGCAGCTTATCGGAGGGGACTGAAGCTTTCTTT

d_gene: NA
len: 12
abundance: NA
v_gene: TRBV25-1
j_gene: TRBJ1-1
CDR3aa: CASSDLTGMAFF
CDR3nt: TGTGCCAGCAGTGACCTAACAGGAATGGCTTTCTTT

d_gene: NA
len: 14
abundance: NA
v_gene: TRBV7-8
j_gene: TRBJ2-7
CDR3aa: CASNLAGGAYEQYF
CDR3nt: TGTGCCAGCAACTTAGCAGGAGGGGCCTACGAGCAGTACTTC

d_gene: NA
len: 13
abundance: NA
v_gene: TRBV20-1
j_gene: TRBJ2-7
CDR3aa: CSAKGRSSYEQYF
CDR3nt: TGCAGTGCTAAGGGCAGGAGCTCCTACGAGCAGTACTTC

d_gene: NA
len: 13
abundance: NA
v_gene: TRBV11-1
j_gene: TRBJ2-3
CDR3aa: CASSEEVTDTQYF
CDR3nt: TGTGCCAGCAGCGAAGAGGTGACAGATACGCAGTATTTT

d_gene: TRBD2
len: 14
abundance: NA
v_gene: TRBV7-3
j_gene: TRBJ2-3
CDR3aa: CASSMTSGSAATQF
CDR3nt: TGTGCCAGCAGCATGACTAGCGGGAGTGCAGCTACGCAGTTT

d_gene: NA
len: 12
abundance: NA
v_gene: TRBV7-9
j_gene: TRBJ1-1
CDR3aa: CASSSVDTEAFF
CDR3nt: TGTGCCAGCAGTTCCGTGGACACTGAAGCTTTCTTT

d_gene: NA
len: 14
abundance: NA
v_gene: TRBV7-8
j_gene: TRBJ2-1
CDR3aa: CASSLWFPGSKHEF
CDR3nt: TGTGCCAGCAGCTTATGGTTCCCAGGAAGTAAGCATGAGTTC

d_gene: NA
len: 16
abundance: NA
v_gene: TRBV2
j_gene: TRBJ1-2
CDR3aa: CASSVESSGAVYEQIF
CDR3nt: TGTGCCAGCAGCGTGGAGAGTAGCGGGGCCGTCTATGAGCAGATCTTC